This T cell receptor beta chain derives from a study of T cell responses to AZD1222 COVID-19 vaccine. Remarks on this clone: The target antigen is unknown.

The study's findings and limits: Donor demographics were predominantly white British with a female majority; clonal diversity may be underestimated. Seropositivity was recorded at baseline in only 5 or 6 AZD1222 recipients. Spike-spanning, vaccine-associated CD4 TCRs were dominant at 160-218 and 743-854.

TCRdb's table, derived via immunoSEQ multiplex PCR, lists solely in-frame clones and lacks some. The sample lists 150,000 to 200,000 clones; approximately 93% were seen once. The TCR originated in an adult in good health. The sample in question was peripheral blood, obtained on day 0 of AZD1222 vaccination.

CDR3: CSVAGDNQPQHF. The DNA for the CDR3 is TGCAGCGTTGCAGGGGATAATCAGCCCCAGCATTTT. The chain has TRBV29-1 and TRBJ1-5; TRBD1 is a possible D gene (6 bases). The V gene's germline CDR1 is SQVTM and CDR2 ANQGSEA. The CDR3 has 12 amino acids. V was trimmed by 4 bases and J by 4 bases, leaving 8 bases between them.